Here is one TCR beta chain with its context. Enrollees, about 18 to 89 years old, lived in approximately 24 US areas. Resolution of symptoms, clearance, or two negative PCRs was present in recovered Cohort 3 donors. This sample is part of a study of blood T cell repertoires in COVID-19. The trim removed 3 bases at V and 2 bases at J, leaving 7 bases unmatched. The CDR3 is 15 residues long. Germline assignment: CDR1 LNHDA and CDR2 SQIVND (reference sequence). In the study's own analysis: Amplification with reference gene primers provided the estimates of nucleated cell counts. Generated by immunoSEQ multiplex PCR, the TCRdb table keeps only in-frame clones and is missing some. Clonal size and the V and J genes are those of that table, whereas D and trimming came from the DNA. The sample has 330,000 or so clones; roughly 88% are singletons.

Sequencing input: PBMCs or T cells enriched from blood (not recorded which). This chain uses TRBV19 with TRBJ2-7, with 7 bases identical to TRBD1. The receptor was derived from a man aged 25 to 45 who had recovered from COVID-19. The CDR3 sequence is CASSISGTVTYEQYF. The CDR3 DNA reads as TGTGCCAGTAGTATCTCCGGGACAGTAACCTACGAGCAGTACTTC.